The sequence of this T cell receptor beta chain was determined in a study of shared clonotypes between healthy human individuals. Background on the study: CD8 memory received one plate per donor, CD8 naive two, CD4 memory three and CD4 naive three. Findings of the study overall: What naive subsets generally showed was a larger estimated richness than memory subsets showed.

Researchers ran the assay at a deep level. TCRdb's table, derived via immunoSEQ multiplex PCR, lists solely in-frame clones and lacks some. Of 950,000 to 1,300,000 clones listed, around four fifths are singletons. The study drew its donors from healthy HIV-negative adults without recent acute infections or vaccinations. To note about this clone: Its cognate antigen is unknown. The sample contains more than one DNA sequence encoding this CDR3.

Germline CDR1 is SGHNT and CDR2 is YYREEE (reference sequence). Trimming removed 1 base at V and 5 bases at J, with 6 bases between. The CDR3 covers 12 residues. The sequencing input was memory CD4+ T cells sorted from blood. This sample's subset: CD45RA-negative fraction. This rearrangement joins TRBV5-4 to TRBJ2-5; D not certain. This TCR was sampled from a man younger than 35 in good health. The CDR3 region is CASSLNQETQYF. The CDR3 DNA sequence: TGTGCCAGCAGCTTGAATCAGGAGACCCAGTACTTC.